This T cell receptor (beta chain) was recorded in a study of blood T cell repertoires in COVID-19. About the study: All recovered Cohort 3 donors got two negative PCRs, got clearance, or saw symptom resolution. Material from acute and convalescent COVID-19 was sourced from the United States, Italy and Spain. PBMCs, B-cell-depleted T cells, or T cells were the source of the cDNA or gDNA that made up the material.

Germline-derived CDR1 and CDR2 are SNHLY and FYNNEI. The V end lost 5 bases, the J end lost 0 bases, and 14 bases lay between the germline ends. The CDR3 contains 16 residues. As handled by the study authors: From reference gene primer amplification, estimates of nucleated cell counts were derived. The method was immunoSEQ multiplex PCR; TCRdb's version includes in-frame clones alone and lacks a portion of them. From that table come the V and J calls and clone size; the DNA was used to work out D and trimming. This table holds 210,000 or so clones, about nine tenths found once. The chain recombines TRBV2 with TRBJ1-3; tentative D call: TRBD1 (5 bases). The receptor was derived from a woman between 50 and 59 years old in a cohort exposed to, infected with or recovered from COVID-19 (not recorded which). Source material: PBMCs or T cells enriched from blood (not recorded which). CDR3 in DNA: TGTGCCAGCAGTCCTCAGGGTTGGAGCTCTGGAAACACCATATATTTT. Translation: CASSPQGWSSGNTIYF.